This T cell receptor beta chain is drawn from a study of response to subunit inactivated influenza vaccine. General study findings and limits: A suggestion made by the authors is that each seasonal influenza vaccination recruits few new T cells.

A word on this clonotype: The antigen is unknown.

TCRdb reanalysed the RT-PCR reads using MiXCR and keeps one entry per CDR3 protein. The sample has 600,000 to 700,000 distinct CDR3 sequences, around 15% seen once. Germline V gene data show CDR1 as MNHEY and CDR2 as SVGEGT. The CDR3 runs 16 residues. Trimming removed 1 base from V and 2 bases from J; junction bases left unmatched: 3. This sequence was found in a man aged 45-60 years who received an inactivated influenza vaccine. V usage is TRBV6-2 or TRBV6-3 and J usage is TRBJ2-1, with 9 bases identical to TRBD1. The specimen comprised PBMCs from blood, sampled about 14 days before vaccination. The CDR3 region has the DNA TGTGCCAGCAGTTACTGGGGACAGGGTACCTACAATGAGCAGTTCTTC. It yields the protein CASSYWGQGTYNEQFF.